The 21 T cell receptor beta chains below come from one sample, sequenced in a study of T cell responses to AZD1222 COVID-19 vaccine. The method was immunoSEQ multiplex PCR; TCRdb's version includes in-frame clones alone and lacks a portion of them. The sample contains 150,000 to 180,000 clones, 88% of which appear only once. Here the sequenced sample was peripheral blood, taken on day 0 of AZD1222 vaccination. All receptors derive from an adult in good health.

This chain connects TRBV6-6 to TRBJ1-2; D might be TRBD1 (5 bases). V was clipped by 8 bases and J by 1 base, with 11 bases between them. Germline-derived CDR1 and CDR2 are MNHNY and SVGAGI (reference sequence). The CDR3 is made up of 13 amino acids. CDR3 DNA: TGTGCCAGCCTCGACAGCCTTAACTATGGCTACACCTTC. Its translation is CASLDSLNYGYTF.

This chain uses TRBV4-1 with TRBJ1-1, with TRBD1 matching over 8 bases. The CDR3 is made up of 15 amino acids. V was clipped by 4 bases and J by 5 bases; unmatched bases: 9. The V gene's germline CDR1 is MGHRA and CDR2 YSYEKL. In DNA, the CDR3 is TGCGCCAGCAGCCCCAGAGGACAGGGAGATACTGAAGCTTTCTTT. Amino acids: CASSPRGQGDTEAFF.

This clone was seen once. J is TRBJ2-1 and V is TRBV5-1, with 13 bases matching TRBD2. Germline lookup yields CDR1 SGHRS and CDR2 YFSETQ. This CDR3 has 15 amino acids. V shed 4 bases and J 9 bases; nucleotides not matched to a gene: 7. Here the CDR3 DNA reads TGCGCCAGCAGCACTACTAGCGGGGGGGCGAGTGAGCAGTTCTTC. Translating it yields CASSTTSGGASEQFF.

The CDR3 spells CASSQDFPGPQETQYF. In nucleotides, the CDR3 is TGCGCCAGCAGCCAAGATTTTCCGGGACCCCAAGAGACCCAGTACTTC. The chain employs TRBV4-3 and TRBJ2-5; D may be TRBD1 or TRBD2 (5 bases each). Trimming pared 0 bases from V and 1 base from J, leaving 12 bases between. This CDR3 contains 16 residues. CDR1 is LGHNA and CDR2 is YSLEER in the germline V gene.

Worth noting for this clone: This CDR3 is also generated by other DNA sequences in the sample. V and J are TRBV7-2 and TRBJ1-5; D is possibly TRBD1 (5 bases). CDR1 SGHTA and CDR2 FQGNSA come from the germline V gene. Trimming removed 0 bases at V and 2 bases at J, with 11 bases between. There are 16 residues in the CDR3. CDR3 bases: TGTGCCAGCAGCTTAGCGGGGGAGGTCGGCAATCAGCCCCAGCATTTT. Protein: CASSLAGEVGNQPQHF.

The V gene is TRBV4-1, the J gene TRBJ1-4; the match to TRBD1 covers 7 bases. The CDR3 totals 14 residues. The germline CDR1 and CDR2 sequences are MGHRA and YSYEKL. The V gene end was trimmed by 4 bases and the J gene end by 7 bases; junction bases not matched to a gene: 6. CDR3 in DNA: TGCGCCAGCAGCCGCGACAGGGCATCTGAAAAACTGTTTTTT. This sequence encodes CASSRDRASEKLFF.

The chain couples TRBV7-2 to TRBJ1-4; D is undetermined. The V gene's germline CDR1 is SGHTA and CDR2 FQGNSA. Deletions cut 5 bases from V and 7 bases from J, with 17 bases between. The CDR3 is made up of 15 amino acids. CDR3: CASSERTQVAEKLFF. The CDR3 region has the DNA TGTGCCAGCAGCGAAAGGACGCAGGTCGCTGAAAAACTGTTTTTT. Full variable domain (rest looked up from reference TRBV7-2 and TRBJ1-4): GAGVSQSPSNKVTEKGKDVELRCDPISGHTALYWYRQSLGQGLEFLIYFQGNSAPDKSGLPSDRFSAERTGGSVSTLTIQRTQQEDSAVYLCASSERTQVAEKLFFGSGTQLSVL.

The V gene is TRBV7-2, the J gene TRBJ2-7; TRBD2 matches at 13 bases. Looked up from germline, CDR1 is SGHTA and CDR2 is FQGNSA. The CDR3 consists of 15 residues. V was pared by 5 bases and J by 3 bases, with 4 bases of the junction left unmatched. Here the CDR3 reads CASSTGLAGVYEQYF. The CDR3 DNA sequence: TGTGCCAGCAGCACTGGACTAGCGGGGGTCTACGAGCAGTACTTC.

The chain recombines TRBV15 with TRBJ2-5; possible D gene TRBD1, 5 bases. The CDR3 extends over 14 amino acids. The germline gives CDR1 LNHNV, CDR2 YYDKDF (reference sequence). V dropped 0 bases and J dropped 5 bases, with 10 bases sitting between them. The chain's CDR3 is CATSRDVGPETQYF. CDR3 in DNA: TGTGCCACCAGCAGAGATGTGGGGCCGGAGACCCAGTACTTC.

The chain is built from TRBV6-6 and TRBJ1-3, with 8 bases fitting TRBD1. This CDR3 comprises 15 residues. The V segment lost 4 bases and the J segment 2 bases; nucleotides outside the gene matches: 4. The germline gives CDR1 MNHNY, CDR2 SVGAGI (reference sequence). The CDR3 sequence is CASSFSQGAGNTIYF. Written as DNA, the CDR3 is TGTGCCAGCAGTTTTTCACAGGGGGCTGGAAACACCATATATTTT.

This clone was recorded only once. The gene calls are TRBV5-6 and TRBJ1-2; D unclear. The CDR3 is made up of 13 amino acids. The germline V gene encodes CDR1 SGHDT and CDR2 YYEEEE. The germline V and J ends were trimmed by 4 bases and 3 bases, with 10 bases remaining between them. The CDR3, as DNA: TGTGCCAGCAGCACTGACACTGACTATGGCTACACCTTC. This gives the protein CASSTDTDYGYTF.

The CDR3 DNA is TGTGCCAGCAGCCAAGGGGAGCGGGGAGCTTTCTTT. Translated, it gives CASSQGERGAFF. V and J are TRBV3-1 (or the pseudogene TRBV3-2) and TRBJ1-1; unclear D gene. V was cut by 1 base and J by 10 bases, with 10 bases left in between. The CDR3 is 12 residues long. Germline assignment: CDR1 LGHDT and CDR2 YNNKEL (reference sequence).

V and J are TRBV28 and TRBJ1-5, with D possibly being TRBD1 (5 bases). Germline CDR1 is MDHEN and CDR2 is SYDVKM. The CDR3 has 12 amino acids. Trimming removed 5 bases from V and 6 bases from J, with 8 bases in between. The CDR3 loop reads CASSLGVQPQHF. The CDR3 DNA sequence: TGTGCCAGCAGTCTAGGGGTTCAGCCCCAGCATTTT.

The chain combines TRBV6-5 with TRBJ2-2, with D tentatively TRBD1 (6 bases). The CDR3 totals 14 residues. The germline gives CDR1 MNHEY, CDR2 SVGAGI. Trimming removed 5 bases from V and 0 bases from J, with 7 bases in between. The chain's CDR3 is CASSNRANTGELFF. In DNA, the CDR3 is TGTGCCAGCAGTAACAGGGCGAACACCGGGGAGCTGTTTTTT.

V usage is TRBV4-3 and J usage is TRBJ2-7, with 7 positions matching TRBD1. This CDR3 is 16 amino acids long. The V gene end was trimmed by 0 bases and the J gene end by 2 bases; junction bases not matched to a gene: 7. CDR1 is LGHNA and CDR2 is YSLEER in the germline V gene. The CDR3 protein is CASSQDKTGLTYEQYF. The CDR3 DNA is TGCGCCAGCAGCCAAGACAAGACAGGGTTGACCTACGAGCAGTACTTC.

The chain combines TRBV6-2 or TRBV6-3 with TRBJ1-3, with 7 bases identical to TRBD1. The CDR3 sequence is 17 residues long. In germline, CDR1 is MNHEY, CDR2 SVGEGT. Losses at the gene ends were 2 bases for V and 0 bases for J; bases not matched to a gene: 7. CDR3 bases: TGTGCCAGCAGTTACCTCCTCGGGACAGACTCTGGAAACACCATATATTTT. Translating it yields CASSYLLGTDSGNTIYF.

This clone was observed once. The chain recombines TRBV18 with TRBJ1-1; D is undetermined. From germline, CDR1 is KGHSH and CDR2 LQKENI. This CDR3 has 13 amino acids. V lost 3 bases and J 11 bases, leaving 16 bases between the germline ends. The CDR3 protein is CASSPTGGNVAFF. CDR3 nucleotides: TGTGCCAGCTCACCTACCGGAGGTAACGTGGCTTTCTTT.

This sequence joins TRBV6-2 or TRBV6-3 and TRBJ1-2; unclear D gene. Germline V gene lookup returns CDR1 MNHEY and CDR2 SVGEGT. V lost 0 bases and J lost 6, with 5 bases in between. The CDR3 runs to 12 residues. The CDR3 spells CASSYSAHGYTF. CDR3 DNA sequence: TGTGCCAGCAGTTACTCGGCGCATGGCTACACCTTC.

This sequence joins TRBV6-5 and TRBJ1-2; D is unclear. Germline V lookup: CDR1 MNHEY, CDR2 SVGAGI. This CDR3 region has 13 residues. The V end was cut by 3 bases, the J end by 2 bases, with 7 bases between. This chain's CDR3 is CASSYLGNYGYTF. The CDR3 DNA sequence: TGTGCCAGCAGTTATCTGGGGAACTATGGCTACACCTTC.

The chain links TRBV5-6 to TRBJ1-5, with 12 bases matching TRBD1. The CDR3 totals 16 residues. Looked up from germline, CDR1 is SGHDT and CDR2 is YYEEEE. Trimming cost V 3 bases and J 7 bases; bases outside gene matches: 8. The chain's CDR3 is CASSYTGTGGRQPQHF. DNA of the CDR3: TGTGCCAGCAGCTACACCGGGACAGGGGGCAGACAGCCCCAGCATTTT.

V gene TRBV7-8 combines with J gene TRBJ2-5, with a weak D call TRBD2 (7 bases). V was shortened by 2 bases and J by 5 bases, with 12 bases between the two germline ends. Germline loops: CDR1 SGHVS, CDR2 FQNEAQ. CDR3 length equals 14 residues. The CDR3 DNA is TGTGCCAGCAGCTTACGGGGGGCCAGTGAGACCCAGTACTTC. Its protein product is CASSLRGASETQYF.